A selection of T cell receptor beta chains follows, all from one sample in a study of human T cells and chemical hapten exposure. TCRdb re-called the RACE reads with MiXCR, one entry per CDR3 protein. The data show roughly 160,000 distinct CDR3 sequences, roughly 14% seen once. Sample: whole blood, taken in connection with sensitization to the hapten diphenylcyclopropenone (DPC). The receptors derive from a woman aged 30 to 39 with alopecia areata. Some clones in this sample may be carry-over from other donors' samples. CDR3s include the opening cysteine and the closing phenylalanine or tryptophan. A D gene is named only where the DNA matches it firmly. Size is stated for part of the rows, as once, few or many counts, or as a class when the clone is expanded.

D: NA; J: TRBJ2-7; size: NA; V: TRBV14; length: 14; CDR3: CASSPSLDEHEQYF; DNA: TGTGCCAGCAGCCCTTCCCTCGACGAACACGAGCAGTACTTC
D: NA; J: TRBJ2-3; size: NA; V: TRBV7-9; length: 14; CDR3: CASSLASNTDTQYF; DNA: TGTGCCAGCAGCTTAGCGAGTAACACAGATACGCAGTATTTT
D: TRBD1; J: TRBJ1-4; size: few; V: TRBV7-6; length: 14; CDR3: CASSLSTGQEKLFF; DNA: TGTGCCAGCAGCTTATCGACAGGGCAAGAAAAACTGTTTTTT
D: NA; J: TRBJ1-2; size: NA; V: TRBV6-6; length: 15; CDR3: CASSYPPDIPGGYTF; DNA: TGTGCCAGCAGTTACCCCCCGGACATCCCGGGTGGCTACACCTTC
D: NA; J: TRBJ2-1; size: NA; V: TRBV6-1; length: 17; CDR3: CASSEVSRGTFNNEQFF; DNA: TGTGCCAGCAGTGAAGTCTCCCGCGGTACCTTTAACAATGAGCAGTTCTTC
D: NA; J: TRBJ1-5; size: NA; V: TRBV7-2; length: 17; CDR3: CASSSYPLMGGTQPQHF; DNA: TGTGCCAGCAGCTCTTACCCCCTCATGGGGGGTACTCAGCCCCAGCATTTT
D: TRBD1; J: TRBJ2-7; size: NA; V: TRBV9; length: 15; CDR3: CASSTRPGQSNEQYF; DNA: TGTGCCAGCAGCACCCGACCGGGACAGAGTAACGAGCAGTACTTC
D: TRBD1; J: TRBJ1-1; size: NA; V: TRBV7-8; length: 15; CDR3: CASSLRVDRGFEAFF; DNA: TGTGCCAGCAGCTTAAGGGTGGACAGGGGCTTTGAAGCTTTCTTT
D: NA; J: TRBJ2-3; size: NA; V: TRBV7-9; length: 13; CDR3: CASSLAATDTQYF; DNA: TGTGCCAGCAGCTTAGCGGCGACAGATACGCAGTATTTT
D: NA; J: TRBJ2-7; size: few; V: TRBV5-4; length: 14; CDR3: CASSLDRRSHEQYF; DNA: TGTGCCAGCAGCTTGGACAGGCGGAGCCACGAGCAGTACTTC
D: NA; J: TRBJ2-2; size: few; V: TRBV18; length: 14; CDR3: CASSPPQSTGELFF; DNA: TGTGCCAGCTCACCACCGCAATCGACCGGGGAGCTGTTTTTT
D: NA; J: TRBJ2-1; size: NA; V: TRBV12-3/TRBV12-4; length: 12; CDR3: CACSLGTPEQFF; DNA: TGTGCCTGCAGTTTAGGAACACCTGAGCAGTTCTTC
D: TRBD1; J: TRBJ1-5; size: many; V: TRBV6-5; length: 14; CDR3: CASKDRGRNQPQHF; DNA: TGTGCCAGCAAGGACAGGGGGCGAAATCAGCCCCAGCATTTT
D: NA; J: TRBJ2-3; size: many; V: TRBV28; length: 20; CDR3: CASSLRLSEWIAERTDTQYF; DNA: TGTGCCAGCAGTTTGCGGCTTTCCGAGTGGATAGCGGAGAGGACAGATACGCAGTATTTT
D: NA; J: TRBJ1-1; size: NA; V: TRBV7-8; length: 14; CDR3: CASTQQGSGTEAFF; DNA: TGTGCCAGCACCCAACAGGGATCGGGCACTGAAGCTTTCTTT
D: TRBD1; J: TRBJ1-3; size: NA; V: TRBV12-3/TRBV12-4; length: 15; CDR3: CASSPRQGSRNTIYF; DNA: TGTGCCAGCAGTCCGCGACAGGGGTCCCGAAACACCATATATTTT
D: NA; J: TRBJ1-2; size: NA; V: TRBV18; length: 15; CDR3: CASSSLEGSGYGYTF; DNA: TGTGCCAGCTCATCCCTGGAGGGAAGCGGCTATGGCTACACCTTC
D: NA; J: TRBJ1-1; size: few; V: TRBV6-5; length: 12; CDR3: CASTQPGTEAFF; DNA: TGTGCCAGCACCCAACCGGGTACTGAAGCTTTCTTT
D: NA; J: TRBJ2-7; size: NA; V: TRBV20-1; length: 13; CDR3: CSGVAETDYEQYF; DNA: TGCAGTGGGGTAGCGGAAACCGACTACGAGCAGTACTTC
D: TRBD2; J: TRBJ2-7; size: many; V: TRBV6-2/TRBV6-3; length: 16; CDR3: CASSSRLAGEGREQYF; DNA: TGTGCCAGCAGTTCCCGACTAGCGGGAGAGGGACGCGAGCAGTACTTC
D: TRBD1; J: TRBJ1-5; size: few; V: TRBV7-2; length: 17; CDR3: CASSLNRGNLGNQPQHF; DNA: TGTGCCAGCAGCTTAAACAGGGGGAATTTGGGCAATCAGCCCCAGCATTTT
D: NA; J: TRBJ1-6; size: few; V: TRBV28; length: 13; CDR3: CASRSTTVSPLHF; DNA: TGTGCCAGCAGATCCACCACCGTGTCACCCCTCCACTTT
D: NA; J: TRBJ2-7; size: few; V: TRBV5-1; length: 13; CDR3: CASSFGVDYEQYF; DNA: TGCGCCAGCAGCTTCGGGGTCGACTACGAGCAGTACTTC
D: NA; J: TRBJ1-3; size: many; V: TRBV30; length: 12; CDR3: CAWMGSGNTIYF; DNA: TGTGCCTGGATGGGCTCTGGAAACACCATATATTTT
D: NA; J: TRBJ1-5; size: few; V: TRBV6-1; length: 13; CDR3: CASRQVRNQPQHF; DNA: TGTGCCAGCCGACAGGTGAGGAATCAGCCCCAGCATTTT
D: TRBD1; J: TRBJ2-1; size: few; V: TRBV6-5; length: 16; CDR3: CASSPGTASSYNEQFF; DNA: TGTGCCAGCAGCCCCGGGACAGCGAGCTCCTACAATGAGCAGTTCTTC
D: TRBD2; J: TRBJ2-1; size: NA; V: TRBV4-3; length: 17; CDR3: CASSQFVGGASYNEQFF; DNA: TGCGCCAGCAGCCAATTCGTCGGGGGGGCAAGCTACAATGAGCAGTTCTTC
D: NA; J: TRBJ1-5; size: NA; V: TRBV20-1; length: 10; CDR3: CSALNQPQHF; DNA: TGCAGTGCCCTGAATCAGCCCCAGCATTTT
D: NA; J: TRBJ2-1; size: NA; V: TRBV4-1; length: 14; CDR3: CASSQPITNNEQFF; DNA: TGCGCCAGCAGCCAACCGATCACTAACAATGAGCAGTTCTTC
D: NA; J: TRBJ1-5; size: NA; V: TRBV18; length: 13; CDR3: CASSAHSDQPQHF; DNA: TGTGCCAGCTCAGCGCACTCGGATCAGCCCCAGCATTTT
D: TRBD1; J: TRBJ2-3; size: few; V: TRBV7-2; length: 15; CDR3: CASSLFGQGTDTQYF; DNA: TGTGCCAGCAGCTTATTCGGACAGGGGACAGATACGCAGTATTTT
D: NA; J: TRBJ2-1; size: NA; V: TRBV5-1; length: 16; CDR3: CASSPSPQGPEDEQFF; DNA: TGCGCCAGCAGCCCCTCCCCCCAGGGACCGGAGGATGAGCAGTTCTTC
D: TRBD2; J: TRBJ2-4; size: NA; V: TRBV12-3/TRBV12-4; length: 17; CDR3: CASSLYALAGFKNIQYF; DNA: TGTGCCAGCAGTTTATACGCCCTAGCGGGATTTAAAAACATTCAGTACTTC
D: NA; J: TRBJ2-5; size: NA; V: TRBV7-9; length: 12; CDR3: CASSFLAQTQYF; DNA: TGTGCCAGCAGCTTCCTAGCTCAGACCCAGTACTTC
D: NA; J: TRBJ2-1; size: NA; V: TRBV12-5; length: 20; CDR3: CASGLVPLTRGSSSYNEQFF; DNA: TGTGCTAGTGGTTTGGTACCATTGACTAGGGGATCTAGCTCCTACAATGAGCAGTTCTTC
D: TRBD1; J: TRBJ1-1; size: NA; V: TRBV5-1; length: 14; CDR3: CASSRQGADTEAFF; DNA: TGCGCCAGCAGCCGACAGGGGGCGGACACTGAAGCTTTCTTT
D: NA; J: TRBJ2-1; size: NA; V: TRBV6-2/TRBV6-3; length: 14; CDR3: CASSDLVSYNEQFF; DNA: TGTGCCAGCAGTGACCTAGTCTCCTACAATGAGCAGTTCTTC
D: NA; J: TRBJ1-5; size: NA; V: TRBV9; length: 14; CDR3: CASSVGRSGGPQHF; DNA: TGTGCCAGCAGCGTAGGCAGATCCGGGGGGCCCCAGCATTTT
D: NA; J: TRBJ2-2; size: NA; V: TRBV7-8; length: 18; CDR3: CASSLRVPIATGVTGVFF; DNA: TGTGCCAGCAGCTTAAGAGTCCCAATAGCGACTGGGGTCACGGGGGTGTTTTTT
D: NA; J: TRBJ2-1; size: NA; V: TRBV30; length: 15; CDR3: CACLTVATWDDEQFF; DNA: TGTGCCTGTCTGACCGTAGCGACCTGGGACGATGAGCAGTTCTTC
D: NA; J: TRBJ1-1; size: many; V: TRBV29-1; length: 14; CDR3: CSVTDTGSNTEAFF; DNA: TGCAGCGTCACCGATACAGGGTCCAACACTGAAGCTTTCTTT
D: TRBD1; J: TRBJ2-7; size: many; V: TRBV6-5; length: 13; CDR3: CASSPGTGGEQYF; DNA: TGTGCCAGCAGCCCCGGGACAGGGGGCGAGCAGTACTTC
D: NA; J: TRBJ2-2; size: NA; V: TRBV5-1; length: 15; CDR3: CASSLGQTYTGELFF; DNA: TGCGCCAGCAGCTTGGGTCAGACGTACACCGGGGAGCTGTTTTTT
D: NA; J: TRBJ1-5; size: many; V: TRBV12-3/TRBV12-4; length: 14; CDR3: CASSLGGEGQPQHF; DNA: TGTGCCAGCAGTTTAGGAGGGGAAGGACAGCCCCAGCATTTT
D: TRBD1; J: TRBJ1-4; size: NA; V: TRBV5-6; length: 15; CDR3: CASSLEAGGNEKLFF; DNA: TGTGCCAGCAGCTTGGAAGCAGGGGGAAATGAAAAACTGTTTTTT
D: NA; J: TRBJ1-5; size: many; V: TRBV7-9; length: 14; CDR3: CASSSHLYPQPQHF; DNA: TGTGCCAGCAGCTCCCACCTTTACCCGCAGCCCCAGCATTTT
D: TRBD1; J: TRBJ2-7; size: NA; V: TRBV6-2/TRBV6-3; length: 16; CDR3: CASSRNPTGKINEQYF; DNA: TGTGCCAGCAGTAGAAACCCGACAGGGAAAATCAACGAGCAGTACTTC
D: NA; J: TRBJ1-5; size: many; V: TRBV5-5; length: 20; CDR3: CASSLGPSARGSWGDQPQHF; DNA: TGTGCCAGCAGCTTGGGACCCTCCGCTCGGGGGTCATGGGGAGATCAGCCCCAGCATTTT
D: NA; J: TRBJ1-1; size: NA; V: TRBV5-1; length: 16; CDR3: CASSSNPGLKNTEAFF; DNA: TGCGCCAGCAGCTCTAATCCGGGACTGAAAAACACTGAAGCTTTCTTT
D: TRBD1; J: TRBJ1-2; size: few; V: TRBV9; length: 15; CDR3: CASSVGRADRDGYTF; DNA: TGTGCCAGCAGCGTAGGGAGGGCCGACAGGGATGGCTACACCTTC
D: TRBD1; J: TRBJ2-6; size: NA; V: TRBV5-1; length: 15; CDR3: CASARQGFGANVLTF; DNA: TGCGCCAGCGCCAGACAGGGATTCGGGGCCAACGTCCTGACTTTC
D: NA; J: TRBJ2-1; size: NA; V: TRBV18; length: 15; CDR3: CASSPIRGSKNEQFF; DNA: TGTGCCAGCTCACCAATACGAGGATCTAAAAATGAGCAGTTCTTC
D: NA; J: TRBJ1-1; size: NA; V: TRBV4-3; length: 14; CDR3: CASSQQGWGTEAFF; DNA: TGCGCCAGCAGCCAACAGGGTTGGGGAACTGAAGCTTTCTTT